This entry lists 10 T cell receptor beta chains sequenced from one sample in a study of blood T cell repertoires in COVID-19. TCRdb keeps only in-frame clones here, not all; method: immunoSEQ multiplex PCR. Here the sample spans some 120,000 clones, about 86% being singletons. The sequencing sample was made of peripheral blood. Receptors originate from a woman aged 50 to 60 with active or convalescent COVID-19.

The rearrangement uses TRBV19 and TRBJ1-1; D unclear. The germline gives CDR1 LNHDA, CDR2 SQIVND (reference sequence). Trimming pared 5 bases from V and 1 base from J, leaving 11 bases between. The CDR3 is 14 residues long. The CDR3 DNA reads as TGTGCCAGTAGTCAGGCCTCCCCGAACACTGAAGCTTTCTTT. It is translated as CASSQASPNTEAFF.

This clone was seen a few times. The chain carries TRBV28 and TRBJ1-2; unclear D gene. V lost 8 bases and J lost 3, with 25 bases in between. CDR1 and CDR2 (germline): MDHEN, SYDVKM. This CDR3 region has 17 residues. CDR3 sequence reads: CASYPGVWQTHDYGYTF. CDR3 in DNA: TGTGCCAGCTACCCCGGGGTGTGGCAGACCCATGACTATGGCTACACCTTC.

The rearrangement joins TRBV2 to TRBJ2-7, with 10 bases that match TRBD1. Germline CDR1 reads SNHLY; CDR2 reads FYNNEI. V shed 4 bases and J 5 bases; nucleotides not matched to a gene: 5. There are 14 residues in the CDR3. CDR3 sequence: CASSGIGQGDEQYF. Here the CDR3 DNA reads TGTGCCAGCAGTGGAATAGGACAGGGGGACGAGCAGTACTTC.

This chain links TRBV7-8 with TRBJ1-1, with 8 bases aligning to TRBD1. Germline CDR1 is SGHVS and CDR2 is FQNEAQ. With V trimmed by 5 bases and J by 0 bases, 8 bases remained unmatched. The CDR3 is 16 residues long. CDR3 sequence (DNA): TGTGCCAGCAGCCCCCGGGACAGGACTTTGAACACTGAAGCTTTCTTT. This gives the protein CASSPRDRTLNTEAFF.

This clone was detected only once. The rearrangement links TRBV7-2 to TRBJ1-2, with a weak D call TRBD1 (5 bases). Trimming removed 5 bases from V and 3 bases from J, with 10 bases in between. Germline assignment: CDR1 SGHTA and CDR2 FQGNSA. The CDR3 loop spans 13 amino acids. The CDR3 reads CASSNRGDYGYTF. CDR3 coding DNA: TGTGCCAGCAGCAATAGGGGTGACTATGGCTACACCTTC.

This clone showed up just a few times. The chain is built from TRBV4-1 and TRBJ2-7, with 8 bases matching TRBD2. Per germline, CDR1 MGHRA and CDR2 YSYEKL. CDR3 length equals 19 residues. The V gene end was trimmed by 1 base and the J gene end by 1 base; junction bases not matched to a gene: 15. In nucleotides, the CDR3 is TGCGCCAGCAGCCAAGCCCCCCCCGCCCCGGGAGGGGGGTCCTACGAGCAGTACTTC. This encodes CASSQAPPAPGGGSYEQYF.

This clone was detected only once. The chain combines TRBV3-1 (or the pseudogene TRBV3-2) with TRBJ2-7; unclear D gene. The CDR3 is made up of 11 amino acids. The germline V gene has CDR1 LGHDT and CDR2 YNNKEL (reference sequence). V was clipped by 3 bases and J by 5 bases, with 5 bases between them. The DNA for the CDR3 is TGTGCCAGCAGCCAGGGCCACGAGCAGTACTTC. It specifies CASSQGHEQYF.

This rearrangement joins TRBV7-5 to TRBJ2-5; the table's D call TRBD1 went unverified against the DNA. TRBV7-5 has pseudogene status. The CDR3 is 16 residues long. The chain's CDR3 is CARRELYRGRLETQYF. The DNA of the CDR3 is TGTGCCAGAAGGGAACTTTACAGGGGGCGCCTGGAGACCCAGTACTTC.

The chain is built from TRBV7-8 and TRBJ1-2; 8 bases match TRBD1. CDR3 length equals 13 residues. After removal of 5 bases from V and 7 bases from J, the junction contained 6 bases not matched to a gene. CDR1 and CDR2 from the germline V gene are SGHVS and FQNEAQ. The CDR3 sequence is CASSLGTGSGYTF. As DNA, the CDR3 is TGTGCCAGCAGCCTAGGGACAGGATCTGGCTACACCTTC.

This clone has a single count. The rearrangement joins TRBV7-3 to TRBJ2-1; D is unresolved. The CDR3 has 15 amino acids. The V end lost 5 bases, the J end lost 1 base, and 12 bases lay between the germline ends. Germline loops: CDR1 SGHTA, CDR2 FQGTGA. The CDR3 DNA sequence: TGTGCCAGCAGCCAATCTCCCGGGTCCTACAATGAGCAGTTCTTC. Protein sequence: CASSQSPGSYNEQFF.